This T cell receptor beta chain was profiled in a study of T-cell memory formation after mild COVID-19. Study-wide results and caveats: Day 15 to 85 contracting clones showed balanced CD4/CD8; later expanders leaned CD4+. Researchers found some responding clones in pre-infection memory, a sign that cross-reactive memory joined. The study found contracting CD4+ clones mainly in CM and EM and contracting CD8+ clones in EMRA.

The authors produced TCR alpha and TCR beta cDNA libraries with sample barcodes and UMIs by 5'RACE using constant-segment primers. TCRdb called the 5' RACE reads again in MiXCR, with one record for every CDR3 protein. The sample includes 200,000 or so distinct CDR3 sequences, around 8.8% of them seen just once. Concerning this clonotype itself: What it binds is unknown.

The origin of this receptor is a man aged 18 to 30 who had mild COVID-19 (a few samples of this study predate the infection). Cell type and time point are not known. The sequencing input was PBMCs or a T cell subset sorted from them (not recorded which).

CDR3 protein: CASSQRTGQGATFF. The CDR3 DNA reads as TGTGCCAGCAGCCAACGTACGGGACAGGGGGCGACTTTCTTT. The genes are TRBV6-6 and TRBJ1-1, with TRBD1 matching 12 bases. Germline V CDR1 and CDR2: MNHNY, SVGAGI (reference sequence). This CDR3 contains 14 residues. V gave up 6 bases and J gave up 12 bases; unmatched junction bases: 11.